Listed here are 10 T cell receptor beta chains from one sample, sequenced in a study of shared clonotypes between healthy human individuals. Only in-frame clones appear in the TCRdb table, and some are missing; sequencing was by immunoSEQ multiplex PCR. The table lists 550,000 to 800,000 clones, 74% of them singletons. Sequencing input: memory CD4+ T cells sorted from blood. Subset noted: CD45RA-negative fraction. The receptor source for this set is a woman aged 25 to 45 in good health.

Details on this clone: A read error may account for a junction end that differs from germline. The chain couples TRBV19 to TRBJ1-5; 9 bases fit TRBD1. Germline values: CDR1 LNHDA, CDR2 SQIVND (reference sequence). The CDR3 contains 15 residues. The CDR3 DNA sequence: TGTGCCAGTAGTTTAGACAGGGGGTTGGGTCAGCCCCAGCATTTT. It yields the protein CASSLDRGLGQPQHF.

This clone was counted many times. The rearrangement links TRBV5-1 to TRBJ2-1; 10 positions agree with TRBD2. CDR1 is SGHRS, CDR2 YFSETQ, per germline. This CDR3 has 17 amino acids. The J segment lost 6 bases and the V segment lost 0 bases, leaving 9 bases of the junction unmatched. CDR3 residues: CASSLVASGSGGNEQFF. The CDR3 DNA sequence: TGCGCCAGCAGCTTGGTGGCTAGCGGGAGTGGGGGCAATGAGCAGTTCTTC.

As concerns this clone: Other DNA sequences in this sample translate to the same CDR3. The chain is built from TRBV5-4 and TRBJ2-7; 11 nucleotides align to TRBD2. The ends lost 4 bases at V and 0 bases at J; junction bases unmatched: 3. Per germline, CDR1 SGHNT and CDR2 YYREEE (reference sequence). The CDR3 is 15 residues long. For the CDR3, the DNA is TGTGCCAGCAGCCTTACTAGCGGGAGCTCCTACGAGCAGTACTTC. It specifies CASSLTSGSSYEQYF.

V gene TRBV2 combines with J gene TRBJ1-5; a possible D gene is TRBD1 (6 bases). The CDR3 is made up of 14 amino acids. CDR1 is SNHLY, CDR2 FYNNEI, per germline. Trimming removed 2 bases from V and 2 bases from J, with 7 bases in between. The CDR3 DNA is TGTGCCAGCAGTGAACACAGGGGCAATCAGCCCCAGCATTTT. Residues: CASSEHRGNQPQHF.

The rearrangement joins TRBV7-3 to TRBJ2-5, with a possible D match to TRBD1 (5 bases). Looked up from germline, CDR1 is SGHTA and CDR2 is FQGTGA. Trimming took off 5 bases at V and 5 bases at J, with 18 bases between the two ends. This CDR3 has 15 amino acids. The CDR3 reads CASSPGQGTEETQYF. Written as DNA, the CDR3 is TGTGCCAGCAGCCCGGGCCAGGGCACAGAGGAGACCCAGTACTTC.

This clone has a handful of counts. V and J are TRBV25-1 and TRBJ2-1, with D tentatively TRBD2 (6 bases). V dropped 1 base and J dropped 0 bases, with 13 bases sitting between them. The CDR3 length is 17 residues. Germline V lookup: CDR1 MGHDK, CDR2 SYGVNS. The CDR3 loop is CASSESKAGRSYNEQFF. DNA for the CDR3: TGTGCCAGCAGTGAATCCAAAGCGGGCCGCTCCTACAATGAGCAGTTCTTC.

This clone was observed many times. The V call is TRBV7-9, the J call TRBJ1-2; 8 bases line up with TRBD1. The CDR3 is 14 amino acids. The junction had 6 bases not matched to a gene; V was cut back by 3 bases and J by 6 bases. Germline CDR1 and CDR2: SEHNR and FQNEAQ (reference sequence). The CDR3 bases are TGTGCCAGCAGCTTCAGGGGGACAGGCGATGGCTACACCTTC. Amino acids: CASSFRGTGDGYTF.

A few counts support this clone. J is TRBJ2-7 and V is TRBV7-2; no clear D gene. Germline CDR1 reads SGHTA; CDR2 reads FQGNSA. The CDR3 is made up of 15 amino acids. V lost 6 bases and J 3 bases, leaving 18 bases between the germline ends. Here the CDR3 DNA reads TGTGCCAGCAGTGAGAGAGCCCTGACTCTCTACGAGCAGTACTTC. Residues: CASSERALTLYEQYF.

The chain joins TRBV6-5 to TRBJ1-2; no clear D. Deletions cut 5 bases from V and 8 bases from J, with 18 bases between. The CDR3 runs 14 residues. Germline V gene sequence: CDR1 MNHEY, CDR2 SVGAGI. The CDR3: CASSGNGVPKGYTF. The CDR3, as DNA: TGTGCCAGCAGTGGAAACGGTGTCCCGAAGGGCTACACCTTC.

The rearrangement joins TRBV20-1 to TRBJ2-1, with D perhaps matching TRBD1 (6 bases). CDR3 length: 11 residues. Looked up from germline, CDR1 is DFQATT and CDR2 is SNEGSKA (reference sequence). This CDR3 is CRGVGGNEQFF. In DNA, the CDR3 is TGCAGGGGGGTAGGGGGAAATGAGCAGTTCTTC.